These 10 T cell receptor beta chains were sequenced from one sample in a study of CD8 T cells in Susac syndrome. With random hexamers, roughly 0.45 to 1 ug RNA was reverse transcribed. TCRdb independently ran MiXCR on the immunoSEQ multiplex PCR reads; one entry per CDR3 protein. The sample includes nearly 200,000 distinct CDR3 sequences, nearly 95% of them seen just once. The sample was CD4+ T cells from PBMCs. All receptors derive from a human donor with multiple sclerosis.

The chain combines TRBV9 with TRBJ1-2; D is uncertain. CDR1 and CDR2 (germline): SGDLS, YYNGEE. CDR3 length equals 16 residues. V dropped 1 base and J dropped 0 bases, with 13 bases sitting between them. CDR3 amino acids: CASSVLPAGANYGYTF. The CDR3 bases are TGTGCCAGCAGCGTACTCCCGGCCGGGGCTAACTATGGCTACACCTTC.

The chain employs TRBV20-1 and TRBJ2-7; D is perhaps TRBD1 or TRBD2 (8 bases each). Trimming took off 6 bases at V and 5 bases at J, with 17 bases between the two ends. The CDR3 runs to 13 residues. Germline CDR1 DFQATT, CDR2 SNEGSKA (reference sequence). CDR3 sequence reads: CSAGRGQVDEQYF. CDR3 DNA sequence: TGCAGTGCCGGGAGGGGACAGGTCGACGAGCAGTACTTC.

The V call is TRBV5-1, the J call TRBJ2-1; 9 positions match TRBD2. The germline gives CDR1 SGHRS, CDR2 YFSETQ. CDR3 length equals 16 residues. V lost 4 bases and J lost 2; bases outside the gene matches: 7. The CDR3 reads CASSPGTSFPYNEQFF. CDR3 DNA: TGCGCCAGCAGCCCGGGGACTAGCTTCCCCTACAATGAGCAGTTCTTC.

The genes are TRBV20-1 and TRBJ2-1; 8 bases are a match to TRBD2. CDR1 is DFQATT, CDR2 SNEGSKA, per germline (reference sequence). The V gene end was trimmed by 7 bases and the J gene end by 2 bases; junction bases not matched to a gene: 4. This CDR3 has 13 amino acids. CDR3 bases: TGCAGTGGAGGTAGCGGGACCTACAATGAGCAGTTCTTC. Translation: CSGGSGTYNEQFF.

CDR3: CASSLVRGKTEAFF. Here the CDR3 DNA reads TGTGCCAGCAGCTTAGTTCGCGGGAAAACTGAAGCTTTCTTT. The rearrangement uses TRBV7-3 and TRBJ1-1; D ambiguous. V lost 2 bases to trimming and J lost 5 bases, with 12 bases between them. The germline V gene encodes CDR1 SGHTA and CDR2 FQGTGA. The CDR3 has 14 residues.

The rearrangement joins TRBV9 to TRBJ2-7, with 9 bases identical to TRBD2. The CDR3 is made up of 14 amino acids. Germline loops: CDR1 SGDLS, CDR2 YYNGEE. Germline trimming cut 2 bases from V and 6 bases from J; bases unmatched to any gene: 6. The CDR3 here is CASSVERAGGEQYF. CDR3 nucleotides: TGTGCCAGCAGCGTCGAAAGAGCGGGGGGCGAGCAGTACTTC.

The CDR3 here is CASSLTYRTYEQYF. Written as DNA, the CDR3 is TGTGCCAGCAGTTTAACTTATAGAACCTACGAGCAGTACTTC. The chain links TRBV27 to TRBJ2-7; D gene ambiguous. Looked up from germline, CDR1 is MNHEY and CDR2 is SMNVEV (reference sequence). There are 14 residues in the CDR3. Deletions cut 2 bases from V and 2 bases from J, with 10 bases between.

The rearrangement links TRBV19 to TRBJ1-5, with D unresolved. Germline V CDR1 and CDR2: LNHDA, SQIVND (reference sequence). This CDR3 comprises 14 residues. The V end lost 5 bases, the J end lost 2 bases, and 10 bases lay between the germline ends. DNA for the CDR3: TGTGCCAGTAGTCCAGCTAGGGGCAATCAGCCCCAGCATTTT. This gives the protein CASSPARGNQPQHF.

This clonotype occurred a few times. The chain has TRBV29-1 and TRBJ2-7; perhaps TRBD1 as D (6 bases). Germline V gene sequence: CDR1 SQVTM, CDR2 ANQGSEA. V was cut by 0 bases and J by 2 bases, with 8 bases left in between. This CDR3 is built from 13 residues. The CDR3 DNA is TGCAGCGTTGAAGATGGACAGACCTACGAGCAGTACTTC. It encodes CSVEDGQTYEQYF.

This sequence joins TRBV30 and TRBJ2-6, with TRBD1 matching over 7 bases. Unmatched junction bases numbered 6, after V lost 6 bases and J lost 4 bases. Germline-derived CDR1 and CDR2 are GTSNPN and SVGIG (reference sequence). The CDR3 sequence is 14 residues long. In nucleotides, the CDR3 is TGTGCCTGTCAACAGGGGTCCGGGGCCAACGTCCTGACTTTC. This translates into CACQQGSGANVLTF.